These 11 T cell receptor beta chains came from one sample sequenced in a study of T-cell reconstitution after alpha-beta-depleted transplantation in children. Unique molecular identifiers featured in how the TCRbeta library was prepared. TCRdb reanalysed the PCR reads using MiXCR and keeps one entry per CDR3 protein. The data show approximately 520,000 distinct CDR3 sequences, about 10% seen once. Sequences were derived from PBMCs, mostly from graft donor cells, sampled 180 days after TCRalphabeta/CD19-depleted stem cell transplant. These receptor sequences come from a female patient between 2 and 10 years old who had a stem cell transplant for aplastic anemia, so the T cells may come from the graft donor.

The sample holds a few counts of this clonotype. This sequence joins TRBV3-1 and TRBJ1-1; unclear D gene. Trimming stripped 3 bases from V and 2 bases from J, with 10 bases between. The CDR3 contains 14 residues. Germline V lookup: CDR1 LGHDT, CDR2 YNNKEL (reference sequence). CDR3 sequence (DNA): TGTGCCAGCAGCCATACCCCGGCAAACACTGAAGCTTTCTTT. It specifies CASSHTPANTEAFF.

The chain is built from TRBV2 and TRBJ1-1, with 10 positions matching TRBD1. CDR1 and CDR2 from the germline V gene are SNHLY and FYNNEI. J gave up 0 bases and V 7 bases, and 11 bases lay outside the gene matches. The CDR3 is made up of 17 amino acids. DNA of the CDR3: TGTGCCAGCACCAATCGCGACAGGGGGCCCCTGAACACTGAAGCTTTCTTT. It yields the protein CASTNRDRGPLNTEAFF.

The chain uses TRBV29-1 and TRBJ2-5; the match to TRBD2 covers 9 bases. The V and J ends lost 3 bases and 2 bases, in that order; junction bases with no gene match: 16. The V gene's germline CDR1 is SQVTM and CDR2 ANQGSEA. This CDR3 has 18 amino acids. CDR3 nucleotide sequence: TGCAGCGTTGACAGGGAAATCGCTAGCGGGATGTCACAAGAGACCCAGTACTTC. Amino acids: CSVDREIASGMSQETQYF.

This clonotype was seen ten or more times. The chain uses TRBV5-1 and TRBJ2-1; 11 positions agree with TRBD2. The ends lost 0 bases at V and 7 bases at J; junction bases unmatched: 3. This CDR3 has 15 residues. Germline V gene sequence: CDR1 SGHRS, CDR2 YFSETQ. CDR3 in DNA: TGCGCCAGCAGCTTGGCCGGGACTAGCGGTAATGAGCAGTTCTTC. Its protein is CASSLAGTSGNEQFF.

In the case of this clonotype: Germline is not matched at one junction end, which may reflect a read error. The chain has TRBV10-3 and TRBJ1-1; the D is unclear. From germline, CDR1 is ENHRY and CDR2 SYGVKD. This CDR3 comprises 12 residues. This chain's CDR3 is CAISEMNTGAFF. The DNA of the CDR3 is TGTGCCATCAGTGAGATGAATACTGGAGCTTTCTTT.

This chain joins TRBV20-1 and TRBJ2-7; possibly TRBD2 for D (5 bases). The CDR3 is made up of 13 amino acids. The V end lost 3 bases, the J end lost 6 bases, and 15 bases lay between the germline ends. Germline V CDR1 and CDR2: DFQATT, SNEGSKA (reference sequence). CDR3 sequence (DNA): TGCAGTGCTAGGAGGGTAACTAGGAGCGAGCAGTACGTC. This codes for CSARRVTRSEQYV.

This sequence joins TRBV12-3 or TRBV12-4 and TRBJ2-3, with D perhaps being TRBD1 or TRBD2 (5 bases each). There are 17 residues in the CDR3. Trimming shortened V by 5 bases and J by 5 bases, and 23 bases separated the two germline ends. CDR3 in amino acids: CASSLTRDLYQLDTQYF. For the CDR3, the DNA is TGTGCCAGCAGTCTGACACGGGACCTATACCAACTAGATACGCAGTATTTT.

The chain couples TRBV24-1 to TRBJ1-5, with TRBD1 matching over 9 bases. CDR1 and CDR2 (germline): KGHDR, SFDVKD. This CDR3 region has 15 residues. V lost 3 bases to trimming and J lost 4 bases; unmatched junction nucleotides: 3. The CDR3 loop reads CATSDRTGANQPQHF. CDR3 DNA: TGTGCCACCAGTGATAGGACAGGGGCGAATCAGCCCCAGCATTTT.

This clonotype has more than one count but fewer than ten. V usage is TRBV2 and J usage is TRBJ1-2; D might be TRBD1 (5 bases). The CDR3 covers 14 residues. Trimming stripped 6 bases from V and 6 bases from J, with 17 bases between. CDR1 and CDR2 from the germline V gene are SNHLY and FYNNEI. CDR3 nucleotides: TGTGCCAGCAGACCGGGACGGCAGCGGGATGGCTACACCTTC. Its translation: CASRPGRQRDGYTF.

This clonotype was seen only a few times. CDR3 residues: CSVGDSSYEQYV. The CDR3 DNA sequence: TGCAGCGTTGGGGATTCATCCTACGAGCAGTACGTC. V and J are TRBV29-1 and TRBJ2-7; no clear D. The CDR3 sequence is 12 residues long. Trimming pared 4 bases from V and 1 base from J, leaving 8 bases between. Germline CDR1 is SQVTM and CDR2 is ANQGSEA.

A few counts support this clonotype. This chain joins TRBV18 and TRBJ2-5; maybe TRBD1 (5 bases). The V and J ends lost 0 bases and 1 base respectively, with 12 bases between them. Germline V gives CDR1 KGHSH, CDR2 LQKENI. This CDR3 comprises 16 residues. For the CDR3, the DNA is TGTGCCAGCTCACCACCCAGGGCAGGGCTCCAAGAGACCCAGTACTTC. The encoded protein is CASSPPRAGLQETQYF.